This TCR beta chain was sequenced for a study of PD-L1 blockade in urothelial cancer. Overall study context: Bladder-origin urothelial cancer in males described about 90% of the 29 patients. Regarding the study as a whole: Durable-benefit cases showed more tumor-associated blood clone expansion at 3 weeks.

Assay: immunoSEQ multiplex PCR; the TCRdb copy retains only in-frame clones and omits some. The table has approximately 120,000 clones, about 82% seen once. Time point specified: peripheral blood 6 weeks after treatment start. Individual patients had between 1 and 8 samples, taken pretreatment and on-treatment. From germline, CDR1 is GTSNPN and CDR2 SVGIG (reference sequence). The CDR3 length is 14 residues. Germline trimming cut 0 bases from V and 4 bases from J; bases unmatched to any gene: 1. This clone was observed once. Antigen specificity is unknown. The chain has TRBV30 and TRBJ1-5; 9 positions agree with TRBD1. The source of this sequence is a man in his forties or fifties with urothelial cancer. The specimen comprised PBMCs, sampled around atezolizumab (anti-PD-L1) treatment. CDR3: CAWSVGTGNQPQHF. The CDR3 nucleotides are TGTGCCTGGAGTGTAGGGACAGGGAATCAGCCCCAGCATTTT.